Reported below is one TCR beta chain. The germline V gene has CDR1 SGHRS and CDR2 YFSETQ. V was pared by 3 bases and J by 2 bases, with 15 bases between. The CDR3 has 15 amino acids. The investigators amplified TCR beta CDR3 regions from RNA transcripts. A set of HTBI primers served as the primers for a first-round RT-PCR of the TCR CDR3. Via MiXCR, TCRdb re-called the multiplex PCR reads, giving one row per CDR3 protein. The sample gives hundreds of thousands of distinct CDR3 sequences, around 16% of which show up once; about 14% is in the top ten. The sample originates from a study of T cells in Graves' hyperthyroidism and ophthalmopathy.

The TCR comes from a woman in her late teens or twenties with Graves' hyperthyroidism. Sequenced material: blood. This chain joins TRBV5-1 and TRBJ2-7; D ambiguous. This CDR3 reads CASSSGLGPTYEQYF. DNA of the CDR3: TGCGCCAGCAGCTCGGGCCTAGGGCCTACCTACGAGCAGTACTTC.